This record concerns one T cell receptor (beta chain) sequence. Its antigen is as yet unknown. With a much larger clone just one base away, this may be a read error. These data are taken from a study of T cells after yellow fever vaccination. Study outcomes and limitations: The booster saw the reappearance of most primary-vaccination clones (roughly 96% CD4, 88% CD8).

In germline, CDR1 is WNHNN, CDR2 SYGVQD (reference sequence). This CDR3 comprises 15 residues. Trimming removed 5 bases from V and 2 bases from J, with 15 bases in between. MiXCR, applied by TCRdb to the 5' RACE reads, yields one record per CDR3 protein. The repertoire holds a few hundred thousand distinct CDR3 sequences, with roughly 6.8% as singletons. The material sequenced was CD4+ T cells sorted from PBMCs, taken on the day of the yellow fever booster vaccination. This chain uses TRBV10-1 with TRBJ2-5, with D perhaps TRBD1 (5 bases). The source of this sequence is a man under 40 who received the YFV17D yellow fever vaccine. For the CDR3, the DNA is TGCGCCAGCAGTAAAGGGGAAAGGGTTCAAGAGACCCAGTACTTC. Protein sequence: CASSKGERVQETQYF.